This T cell receptor beta chain originates from a study of early T cells in non-severe SARS-CoV-2 infection. Per the germline V gene, CDR1 is ENHRY and CDR2 is SYGVKD. The J segment lost 2 bases and the V segment lost 5 bases, leaving 5 bases of the junction unmatched. This CDR3 is built from 15 residues. Each CDR3 protein is one row after TCRdb ran MiXCR on the 5' RACE reads. The sample lists approximately 80,000 distinct CDR3 sequences, approximately 10% occurring once. This clonotype was picked up many times. Sequencing was performed on whole blood, taken at baseline. The receptor comes from an adult who was a healthcare worker with PCR-confirmed SARS-CoV-2 infection or an uninfected control (not recorded which). The chain uses TRBV10-3 and TRBJ2-3; 9 bases agree with TRBD2. The CDR3 sequence is CAISLSGGYTDTQYF. The CDR3 DNA reads TGTGCCATCAGTCTTAGCGGGGGATACACAGATACGCAGTATTTT.